This TCR beta chain was recovered during a study of response to subunit inactivated influenza vaccine. MiXCR, applied by TCRdb to the RT-PCR reads, yields one record per CDR3 protein. The data hold about 310,000 distinct CDR3 sequences, with 21% observed a single time. The CDR3 is 15 residues long. The V and J ends lost 3 bases and 0 bases respectively, with 9 bases between them. In this sample, this clonotype turned up a few times. Its antigen is unidentified. Findings of the study overall: Each seasonal influenza vaccination, the authors suggested, recruits few new T cells.

This clonotype was sampled from a man aged 45 to 70 who received an inactivated influenza vaccine. The rearrangement uses TRBV12-3 or TRBV12-4 and TRBJ2-4; no reliable D call. This material consisted of PBMCs from blood, taken 21 months after vaccination. CDR3 bases: TGTGCCAGCAGTTTCTCGGCGGTAGCCAAAAACATTCAGTACTTC. Protein: CASSFSAVAKNIQYF.